The 5 T cell receptor beta chains below were found in one sample sequenced in a study of T cells in Graves' hyperthyroidism and ophthalmopathy. Regions amplified from RNA transcripts were the TCR beta CDR3 regions. Using the HTBI primer set, a first-round RT-PCR was run on the TCR CDR3. Each CDR3 protein is one row after TCRdb ran MiXCR on the multiplex PCR reads. The data hold hundreds of thousands of distinct CDR3 sequences, with 20% observed a single time. Sample: blood. The receptors were sampled from a man under 40 with Graves' ophthalmopathy.

This clonotype came up a few times. This CDR3 is CSAPLGTANTEAFF. DNA for the CDR3: TGCAGCGCACCCCTAGGGACGGCGAACACTGAAGCTTTCTTT. The chain is built from TRBV29-1 and TRBJ1-1; weak D call: TRBD1 (5 bases). Trimming took off 7 bases at V and 1 base at J, with 16 bases between the two ends. This CDR3 contains 14 residues. The germline CDR1 and CDR2 sequences are SQVTM and ANQGSEA.

This clonotype was found many times. V gene TRBV28 combines with J gene TRBJ2-3; the D gene is possibly TRBD1 (5 bases). V dropped 6 bases and J dropped 0 bases, with 10 bases sitting between them. This CDR3 contains 14 residues. Germline CDR1 is MDHEN and CDR2 is SYDVKM. The CDR3 here is CASRGAESTDTQYF. Written as DNA, the CDR3 is TGTGCCAGCAGAGGGGCAGAGAGCACAGATACGCAGTATTTT.

This clonotype has only a few counts. The rearrangement uses TRBV29-1 and TRBJ1-1; TRBD1 is a possible D gene (5 bases). The CDR3 sequence is 11 residues long. From germline, CDR1 is SQVTM and CDR2 ANQGSEA. V shed 3 bases and J shed 5 bases, with 7 bases lying between them. The CDR3 coding sequence is TGCAGCGTTGATGGGGGGACTGAAGCTTTCTTT. This encodes CSVDGGTEAFF.

V gene TRBV19 combines with J gene TRBJ2-7, with 10 bases identical to TRBD2. The CDR3 totals 15 residues. Looked up from germline, CDR1 is LNHDA and CDR2 is SQIVND (reference sequence). V shed 6 bases and J 6 bases; nucleotides not matched to a gene: 11. The CDR3 nucleotides read TGTGCCAGTAGGTCCAGCGGGAGGGCCCTCCGCGAGCAGTACTTC. Translation: CASRSSGRALREQYF.

This sequence joins TRBV4-1 and TRBJ2-3; 16 nucleotides match TRBD2. The CDR3 totals 20 residues. The V gene's germline CDR1 is MGHRA and CDR2 YSYEKL. The V gene end was trimmed by 3 bases and the J gene end by 4 bases; junction bases not matched to a gene: 13. CDR3 nucleotide sequence: TGCGCCAGCAGCCAGCTCCCGGGACTAGCGGGAGGGCCCCGAGCAGATACGCAGTATTTT. This translates into CASSQLPGLAGGPRADTQYF.